This T cell receptor (beta chain) was identified during a study of blood T cell repertoires in COVID-19. Study summary: Acute and convalescent COVID-19 samples came from the United States, Italy and Spain. In each case, the material was cDNA or gDNA derived from T cells, B-cell-depleted T cells, or PBMCs.

As handled by the study authors: Counts of nucleated cells, estimated from reference gene primer amplification, were obtained. Sequencing was performed with immunoSEQ multiplex PCR; in TCRdb, only in-frame clones are kept and a portion is missing. Clone size and V and J calls were adopted from that table, with D and trimming inferred from the DNA. The data hold hundreds of thousands of clones, with 75% to 90% observed a single time. Germline loops: CDR1 LNHDA, CDR2 SQIVND (reference sequence). V shed 5 bases and J shed 5 bases, with 12 bases lying between them. The CDR3 loop spans 13 amino acids. The recovered donors of Cohort 3 showed two negative PCRs, clearance, or symptom resolution.

This clonotype was obtained from a man in his forties who had recovered from COVID-19. The chain couples TRBV19 to TRBJ1-1, with D possibly TRBD1 on 6 matching bases. The sample was PBMCs or T cells enriched from blood (not recorded which). The CDR3 DNA is TGTGCCAGTAGTGAGGACAGAGGGACTGAAGCTTTCTTT. Translated, it gives CASSEDRGTEAFF.